What follows are 21 T cell receptor beta chains derived from one specimen sequenced in a study of shared clonotypes between healthy human individuals. Naive CD8 cells comprised CD45RO-negative, CCR7-positively selected cells, excluding terminally differentiated effector memory CD45RA+ cells. TCRdb's table, derived via immunoSEQ multiplex PCR, lists solely in-frame clones and lacks some. This sample has some 2,000,000 clones, with just under 95% found just once. Sequenced input: naive CD8+ T cells sorted from blood. The source of these receptors is a man aged 18 to 35 in good health.

V and J are TRBV19 and TRBJ1-1, with D tentatively TRBD1 (6 bases). Germline CDR1 and CDR2: LNHDA and SQIVND (reference sequence). Deletions cut 5 bases from V and 9 bases from J, with 10 bases between. The CDR3 totals 11 residues. The CDR3 here is CASSPGDKAFF. In nucleotides, the CDR3 is TGTGCCAGTAGTCCGGGGGACAAAGCTTTCTTT.

The chain combines TRBV6-5 with TRBJ1-2, with a possible D match to TRBD1 (6 bases). Germline V gives CDR1 MNHEY, CDR2 SVGAGI. There are 15 residues in the CDR3. With 6 bases removed from V and 7 bases from J, the gap between germline ends came to 21 bases. DNA of the CDR3: TGTGCCAGCAGCACGGGGGGCGCGGGTCAGGCTGGCTACACCTTC. This gives the protein CASSTGGAGQAGYTF.

This clone appeared a single time. The CDR3 here is CASSLHGNTEAFF. CDR3 sequence (DNA): TGTGCCAGCAGCTTACATGGGAACACTGAAGCTTTCTTT. The rearrangement links TRBV7-3 to TRBJ1-1; no reliable D call. Trimming cost V 2 bases and J 1 base, with 5 bases left between them. The CDR3 extends over 13 amino acids. CDR1 is SGHTA, CDR2 FQGTGA, per germline.

This clone was recorded once. The chain has TRBV28 and TRBJ2-7, with TRBD1 matching over 7 bases. CDR3 size: 15 residues. Looked up from germline, CDR1 is MDHEN and CDR2 is SYDVKM. J gave up 1 base and V 2 bases, and 5 bases lay outside the gene matches. CDR3 residues: CASSLPRQGSYEQYF. DNA of the CDR3: TGTGCCAGCAGTTTACCCCGACAGGGTTCCTACGAGCAGTACTTC.

The genes are TRBV5-4 and TRBJ1-2, with 8 bases aligning to TRBD1. The CDR3 length is 17 residues. The J segment lost 6 bases and the V segment lost 0 bases, leaving 13 bases of the junction unmatched. The V gene's germline CDR1 is SGHNT and CDR2 YYREEE (reference sequence). CDR3 DNA sequence: TGTGCCAGCAGCTTGGACCCTGAGCAGGGGGCGCTTAATGGCTACACCTTC. Translated: CASSLDPEQGALNGYTF.

The chain links TRBV11-2 to TRBJ2-7; D unresolved. The V end was cut by 4 bases, the J end by 5 bases, with 6 bases between. The CDR3 spans 11 residues. Per germline, CDR1 SGHAT and CDR2 FQNNGV. CDR3 sequence reads: CASSSLHEQYF. CDR3 sequence (DNA): TGTGCCAGCAGCTCCCTCCACGAGCAGTACTTC.

This clone appeared a single time. V usage is TRBV5-1 and J usage is TRBJ1-1, with 7 bases identical to TRBD1. V lost 4 bases and J lost 1; bases outside the gene matches: 1. CDR1 SGHRS and CDR2 YFSETQ come from the germline V gene. CDR3 length equals 13 residues. The CDR3: CASSEGANTEAFF. The CDR3 nucleotides read TGCGCCAGCAGCGAGGGGGCGAACACTGAAGCTTTCTTT.

V usage is TRBV30 and J usage is TRBJ2-2, with D maybe TRBD2 (6 bases). The length of the CDR3 is 17 residues. V lost 1 base, J lost 0 bases, and 15 bases lay in between. Germline V gene data show CDR1 as GTSNPN and CDR2 as SVGIG (reference sequence). For the CDR3, the DNA is TGTGCCTGGAGTGGGGGTAGCGGAATCGCGAACACCGGGGAGCTGTTTTTT. This gives the protein CAWSGGSGIANTGELFF.

The sample holds one count of this clone. V gene TRBV2 combines with J gene TRBJ2-7; D is unresolved. Trimming removed 0 bases at V and 2 bases at J, with 11 bases between. The CDR3 consists of 15 residues. CDR1 is SNHLY, CDR2 FYNNEI, per germline. This CDR3 reads CASSEAPQTPYEQYF. Here the CDR3 DNA reads TGTGCCAGCAGTGAAGCGCCCCAGACTCCCTACGAGCAGTACTTC.

The chain combines TRBV6-5 with TRBJ2-7; D remains unclear. Trimming cost V 6 bases and J 6 bases, with 21 bases left between them. The CDR3 spans 15 residues. The germline gives CDR1 MNHEY, CDR2 SVGAGI. As DNA, the CDR3 is TGTGCCAGCAGCTCCTCCCCTCGGGTAGAGCTCGAGCAGTACTTC. Protein product: CASSSSPRVELEQYF.

The V call is TRBV29-1, the J call TRBJ2-7; weak D call: TRBD1 (5 bases). The ends were cut back, 8 bases at V and 0 bases at J, with 14 bases in the middle. This CDR3 spans 13 amino acids. The germline V gene has CDR1 SQVTM and CDR2 ANQGSEA. Here the CDR3 DNA reads TGCAGCCCTGACAGAACCAGCTCCTACGAGCAGTACTTC. Amino acids: CSPDRTSSYEQYF.

The rearrangement uses TRBV30 and TRBJ2-1; a weak D match, TRBD1 (5 bases). Per the germline V gene, CDR1 is GTSNPN and CDR2 is SVGIG (reference sequence). This CDR3 spans 15 amino acids. Trimming shortened V by 1 base and J by 0 bases, and 10 bases separated the two germline ends. As DNA, the CDR3 is TGTGCCTGGAGTGAGGGGCCCAGCTCCTACAATGAGCAGTTCTTC. Translation: CAWSEGPSSYNEQFF.

This chain uses TRBV5-4 with TRBJ2-7; D remains unclear. The CDR3 covers 12 residues. V was cut by 2 bases and J by 0 bases, with 3 bases left in between. Germline V gives CDR1 SGHNT, CDR2 YYREEE (reference sequence). The CDR3 loop is CASSLPSYEQYF. DNA for the CDR3: TGTGCCAGCAGCTTACCCTCCTACGAGCAGTACTTC.

This chain connects TRBV9 to TRBJ2-4; weak D call: TRBD1 (5 bases). V was pared by 2 bases and J by 2 bases, with 17 bases between. The CDR3 runs to 17 residues. Germline values: CDR1 SGDLS, CDR2 YYNGEE. Written as DNA, the CDR3 is TGTGCCAGCAGCGTCTTTTCAGGGCTTGGATCCAAAAACATTCAGTACTTC. Amino acid sequence: CASSVFSGLGSKNIQYF.

Concerning this clone itself: The same CDR3 can be traced to other DNA sequences in this sample. This rearrangement joins TRBV29-1 to TRBJ1-1; no clear D gene. CDR1 SQVTM and CDR2 ANQGSEA come from the germline V gene. The CDR3 has 11 residues. Trimming left V 3 bases short and J 4 bases short, with 6 bases between. For the CDR3, the DNA is TGCAGCGTTGAGGGTGGCACTGAAGCTTTCTTT. Translated: CSVEGGTEAFF.

A remark on this clone: This same CDR3 is encoded by further DNA sequences in the sample. V gene TRBV4-1 combines with J gene TRBJ2-7, with 9 bases matching TRBD1. CDR3 length equals 14 residues. The junction had 2 bases not matched to a gene; V was cut back by 4 bases and J by 1 base. The germline V gene has CDR1 MGHRA and CDR2 YSYEKL. CDR3 in amino acids: CASSPDRGSYEQYF. The CDR3 bases are TGCGCCAGCAGCCCGGACAGGGGATCCTACGAGCAGTACTTC.

Regarding this clone: The sample contains more than one DNA sequence encoding this CDR3. The rearrangement links TRBV4-2 to TRBJ2-1; no definite D call. The CDR3 covers 12 residues. Germline V gene data show CDR1 as LGHNA and CDR2 as YNFKEQ. V was cut by 1 base and J by 6 bases, with 4 bases left in between. The CDR3 protein is CASSQVGNEQFF. Here the CDR3 DNA reads TGTGCCAGCAGCCAAGTCGGCAATGAGCAGTTCTTC.

V and J are TRBV30 and TRBJ1-2, with a tentative D call TRBD1 (5 bases). Trimming removed 6 bases at V and 8 bases at J, with 16 bases between. The V gene's germline CDR1 is GTSNPN and CDR2 SVGIG (reference sequence). There are 12 residues in the CDR3. The CDR3 spells CACLPTWGGYTF. The DNA for the CDR3 is TGTGCCTGTCTACCTACCTGGGGGGGCTACACCTTC. Using reference TRBV30 and TRBJ1-2 for the parts outside the CDR3, the full variable domain is SQTIHQWPATLVQPVGSPLSLECTVEGTSNPNLYWYRQAAGRGLQLLFYSVGIGQISSEVPQNLSASRPQDRQFILSSKKLLLSDSGFYLCACLPTWGGYTFGSGTRLTVV.

This chain joins TRBV15 and TRBJ1-6, with TRBD1 as a possible D gene (6 bases). This CDR3 has 15 residues. Between the trimmed V and J ends, which lost 5 bases and 7 bases, there was a span of 15 bases. CDR1 is LNHNV and CDR2 is YYDKDF in the germline V gene (reference sequence). The CDR3 bases are TGTGCCACCAGCGGTTTACAGGGAAAGAATTCACCCCTCCACTTT. This sequence encodes CATSGLQGKNSPLHF.

The rearrangement joins TRBV2 to TRBJ2-4, with D uncertain. The V gene's germline CDR1 is SNHLY and CDR2 FYNNEI. V was cut by 2 bases and J by 7 bases, with 12 bases left in between. The CDR3 runs 14 residues. The CDR3 loop is CASSENPINNIQYF. The CDR3 coding sequence is TGTGCCAGCAGTGAAAACCCGATAAATAACATTCAGTACTTC.

The chain uses TRBV6-5 and TRBJ2-7; D is ambiguous. Trimming stripped 10 bases from V and 1 base from J, with 5 bases between. CDR1 and CDR2 (germline): MNHEY, SVGAGI. The CDR3 covers 10 residues. This chain's CDR3 is CATRSYEQYF. In DNA, the CDR3 is TGTGCCACGCGGTCCTACGAGCAGTACTTC.